At least ten counts were recorded for the clone carrying this T cell receptor beta chain. Sequencing used immunoSEQ multiplex PCR; TCRdb keeps in-frame clones, though not all of them. The table lists some 80,000 clones, 80% to 85% of them singletons, with about 3.8% in the top ten. The data belong to a study of blood T cell repertoires in COVID-19. Across the study: The samples span acute and convalescent COVID-19 from the United States, Italy and Spain.

The CDR3 consists of 16 residues. Germline loops: CDR1 MNHNS, CDR2 SASEGT. V lost 2 bases, J lost 11 bases, and 12 bases stayed unmatched. Sequencing used peripheral blood. This clonotype was sampled from a man aged 50-60 years with acute or convalescent COVID-19. The rearrangement uses TRBV6-1 and TRBJ1-5, with TRBD1 matching over 10 bases. CDR3 amino acids: CASSELAGTGAMSQHF. The CDR3 DNA follows: TGTGCCAGCAGTGAACTCGCCGGGACAGGGGCTATGTCCCAGCATTTT.